This T cell receptor beta chain was recorded in a study of blood T cell repertoires in COVID-19. On the study more broadly: Sites across the United States, Italy and Spain contributed samples from acute and convalescent COVID-19. Sample material is recorded as cDNA or gDNA derived from T cells, B-cell-depleted T cells, or PBMCs.

Original analysis: By means of reference gene primer amplification, nucleated cell counts were estimated. Data came from immunoSEQ multiplex PCR; TCRdb stores just in-frame clones and leaves some out. From that table come the V and J calls and clone size; the DNA was used to work out D and trimming. The data hold 200,000 to 250,000 clones, with just over 85% observed a single time. Material: peripheral blood. The clonotype originates from a man younger than 35 with active or convalescent COVID-19.

The CDR3 sequence is CASSTRGHYGYTF. The CDR3 nucleotides are TGTGCCAGTAGTACAAGAGGCCACTATGGCTACACCTTC. The chain joins TRBV19 to TRBJ1-2; no reliable D call. Trimming shortened V by 4 bases and J by 3 bases, and 9 bases separated the two germline ends. In germline, CDR1 is LNHDA, CDR2 SQIVND (reference sequence). The CDR3 is 13 amino acids.